The 3 T cell receptor beta chains presented below share a single source sample, sequenced in a study of tumor and adjacent non-tumor tissue in lung cancer (dated by TCRdb to 2016 to 2019). Library generation was performed with multiplex PCR. Instrument on record: Illumina HiSeq 2500. TCRbeta libraries were constructed through three rounds of nested PCR with primers (Table S4) according to protocols modified from ARM-PCR. The public reads were run again by TCRdb, first through fastp at Q25 and then through MiXCR, and only productive beta chains were kept. Each entry is one CDR3 protein sequence, shown with its most common DNA and genes. In all, the sample holds approximately 75,000 distinct CDR3 sequences, and more than 60% of those were seen once. The top ten clones comprise more than 10% of the sample. RNA was isolated from bulk unsorted tissue, and RNA quality was assessed with a NanoDrop ND-1000 and an Agilent 2100.

Input material: lung tumor tissue. The source of these receptors is a woman between 50 and 59 years old with non-small cell lung cancer.

Turning to this clonotype: A much larger clone lies a single base off, so this may be a read error. The chain couples TRBV11-2 to TRBJ1-6; no reliable D call. The germline V gene has CDR1 SGHAT and CDR2 FQNNGV. This CDR3 has 16 amino acids. CDR3 nucleotides: TGTGCCAGCAGCTTAGGGGGAGGCTCCTATAGTTCACCCCTCCACTTT. This gives the protein CASSLGGGSYSSPLHF.

The chain is built from TRBV11-2 and TRBJ2-3, with 8 bases matching TRBD1. Per germline, CDR1 SGHAT and CDR2 FQNNGV. The length of the CDR3 is 13 residues. V shed 4 bases, J shed 14 bases, and the junction held 11 bases outside the gene matches. CDR3 region: CASSSDRGDSRYF. As DNA, the CDR3 is TGTGCCAGCAGCTCAGACAGGGGAGATTCACGGTATTTT.

This clonotype appeared many times. The J gene is TRBJ1-1, the V gene TRBV20-1, with D uncertain. The germline CDR1 and CDR2 sequences are DFQATT and SNEGSKA (reference sequence). Trimming left V 2 bases short and J 2 bases short, with 12 bases between. This CDR3 contains 14 residues. Here the CDR3 reads CSARRWGVNTEAFF. CDR3 in DNA: TGCAGTGCTAGAAGGTGGGGAGTTAACACTGAAGCTTTCTTT.